These 7 T cell receptor beta chains originate from one sample sequenced in a study of post-analysis software for immune sequencing data. Study outcomes and limitations: Higher frequency in patients than in controls was seen for roughly five TRBV segments, with TRBV5-6, TRBV5-1 and TRBV20-1 among them.

No cognate antigen is known for these TCRs. Incorporated into the TCR beta cDNA libraries were unique molecular identifiers, which served to reduce PCR and sequencing biases. TCRdb used MiXCR to reprocess the PCR reads, holding one entry per CDR3 protein. The table has 750,000 to 950,000 distinct CDR3 sequences, about 43% seen once. Sample: blood. Receptor source: a girl aged 5-17 years with multiple sclerosis.

This chain connects TRBV9 to TRBJ2-1; 7 bases map to TRBD2. CDR1 and CDR2 (germline): SGDLS, YYNGEE. This CDR3 spans 16 amino acids. The trim removed 0 bases at V and 8 bases at J, leaving 11 bases unmatched. CDR3 coding DNA: TGTGCCAGCAGCGTAGCTACGGGGCTAGCGGCCCATGAGCAGTTCTTC. Translating gives CASSVATGLAAHEQFF.

The chain joins TRBV20-1 to TRBJ2-1; D not certain. This CDR3 is built from 14 residues. The germline gives CDR1 DFQATT, CDR2 SNEGSKA (reference sequence). Trimming cost V 5 bases and J 0 bases, with 11 bases left between them. As DNA, the CDR3 is TGCAGTGCTCAGATAGGCAGCTCCTACAATGAGCAGTTCTTC. The encoded protein is CSAQIGSSYNEQFF.

In its sample, this clonotype was seen once. The gene calls are TRBV20-1 and TRBJ2-1; the D is unclear. Germline V gives CDR1 DFQATT, CDR2 SNEGSKA (reference sequence). The V end was cut by 2 bases, the J end by 8 bases, with 13 bases between. This CDR3 has 13 amino acids. The CDR3 DNA reads TGCAGTGCTAGACTCTCACCCGGGTATGAGCAGTTCTTC. Residues: CSARLSPGYEQFF.

This sequence joins TRBV28 and TRBJ1-2; 7 bases are shared with TRBD1. There are 17 residues in the CDR3. V shed 2 bases, J shed 2 bases, and the junction held 11 bases outside the gene matches. From germline, CDR1 is MDHEN and CDR2 SYDVKM. DNA for the CDR3: TGTGCCAGCAGTTTAATCCCCCGGACAGGAAGGAACTATGGCTACACCTTC. It specifies CASSLIPRTGRNYGYTF.

This clonotype was counted between two and nine times. V usage is TRBV12-5 and J usage is TRBJ1-5; no clear D. Germline assignment: CDR1 LGHNT and CDR2 FRNRAP. The V end was cut by 7 bases, the J end by 0 bases, with 16 bases between. CDR3 length: 16 amino acids. The CDR3 sequence: CASAPVGLDSNQPQHF. The CDR3 DNA is TGTGCTAGTGCGCCAGTCGGCCTAGATAGCAATCAGCCCCAGCATTTT.

This clonotype was seen more than once but under ten times. V gene TRBV27 combines with J gene TRBJ2-1; D is undetermined. The CDR3 runs 16 residues. Trimming removed 8 bases at V and 0 bases at J, with 17 bases between. CDR1 MNHEY and CDR2 SMNVEV come from the germline V gene (reference sequence). The CDR3 here is CASRLADRSSYNEQFF. The CDR3 nucleotides read TGTGCCAGCCGTCTCGCCGACCGGAGCTCCTACAATGAGCAGTTCTTC.

This clonotype was detected only a few times. The chain is built from TRBV29-1 and TRBJ2-1, with 8 bases matching TRBD2. The CDR3 extends over 14 amino acids. Germline V lookup: CDR1 SQVTM, CDR2 ANQGSEA. Losses at the gene ends were 4 bases for V and 6 bases for J; bases not matched to a gene: 8. The CDR3 sequence is CSVVRASGSNEQFF. The CDR3, as DNA: TGCAGCGTTGTGCGGGCTAGCGGGTCCAATGAGCAGTTCTTC.